This TCR beta chain was observed in a study of OX40 agonist ivuxolimab in advanced cancers. Study in general: Mean age 60 years, range 23 to 79; around 80% male.

Using immunoSEQ multiplex PCR, the repertoire was profiled, and TCRdb retains in-frame clones only, with some absent. The sample has about 110,000 clones; less than 95% are singletons. CDR1 MNHNS and CDR2 SASEGT come from the germline V gene. The CDR3 loop spans 15 amino acids. V gave up 5 bases and J gave up 2 bases, with 13 bases separating them. Study findings and constraints: Normalized expansion of T-cell clones was also low for some nonresponders.

Concerning this clone itself: Its antigen is not known.

Here the sequenced sample was CD4+ or CD8+ T cells sorted from blood, taken in a trial of the OX40 agonist ivuxolimab. The TCR originated in an adult with an advanced solid tumor such as melanoma, head and neck, liver or kidney cancer. The chain employs TRBV6-1 and TRBJ2-1; TRBD2 is a possible D gene (5 bases). CDR3 in DNA: TGTGCCAGCAGTCTCACCGCGGGCCCCTACAATGAGCAGTTCTTC. The encoded protein is CASSLTAGPYNEQFF.